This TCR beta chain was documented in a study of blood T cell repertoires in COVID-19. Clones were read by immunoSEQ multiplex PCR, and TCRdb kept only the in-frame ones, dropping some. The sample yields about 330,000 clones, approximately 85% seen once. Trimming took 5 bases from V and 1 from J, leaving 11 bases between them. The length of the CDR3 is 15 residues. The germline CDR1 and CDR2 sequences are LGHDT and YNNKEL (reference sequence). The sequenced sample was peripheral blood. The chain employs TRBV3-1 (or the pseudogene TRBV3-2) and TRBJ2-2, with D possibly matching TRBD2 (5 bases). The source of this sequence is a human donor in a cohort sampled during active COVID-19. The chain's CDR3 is CASSSSRGNTGELFF. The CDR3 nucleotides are TGTGCCAGCAGCTCCTCACGGGGGAACACCGGGGAGCTGTTTTTT.